This T cell receptor (beta chain) was captured by sequencing in a study of blood T cell repertoires in COVID-19. This CDR3 is 14 amino acids long. Germline V gene data show CDR1 as SGHTA and CDR2 as FQGNSA. The junction had 4 bases not matched to a gene; V was cut back by 5 bases and J by 4 bases. This table comes from immunoSEQ multiplex PCR, and its TCRdb copy is limited to in-frame clones, with some not included. The repertoire has roughly 250,000 clones, 80% to 85% of them found once; the top ten carry approximately 13%. The receptor was derived from an older woman with active or convalescent COVID-19. This rearrangement joins TRBV7-2 to TRBJ1-3; 8 nucleotides match TRBD1. What was sequenced was peripheral blood. This CDR3 reads CASSQDREGNTIYF. For the CDR3, the DNA is TGTGCCAGCAGCCAGGACAGGGAAGGAAACACCATATATTTT.